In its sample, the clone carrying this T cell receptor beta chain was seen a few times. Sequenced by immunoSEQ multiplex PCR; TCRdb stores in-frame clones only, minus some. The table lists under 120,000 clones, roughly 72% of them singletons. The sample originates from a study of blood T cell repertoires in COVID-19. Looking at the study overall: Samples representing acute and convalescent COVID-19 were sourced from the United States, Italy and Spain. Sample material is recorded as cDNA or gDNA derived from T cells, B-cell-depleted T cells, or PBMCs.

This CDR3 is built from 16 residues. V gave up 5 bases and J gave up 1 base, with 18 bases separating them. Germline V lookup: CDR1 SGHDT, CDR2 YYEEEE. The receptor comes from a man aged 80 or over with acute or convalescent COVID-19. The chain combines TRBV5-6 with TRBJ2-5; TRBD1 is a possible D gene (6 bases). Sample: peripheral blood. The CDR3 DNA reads TGTGCCAGCAGGTCACAGGGACGAGGACCCCAAGAGACCCAGTACTTC. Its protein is CASRSQGRGPQETQYF.